The 19 T cell receptor beta chains given below trace back to one sample, sequenced in a study of vaccination effects on CD4 cells after COVID-19. Antigen-specific CD4+ T cells expanded by the ViraFEST assay with viral peptide pools were then sequenced. It was after 10 days of culture that CD4+ T cells were isolated. All vaccine recipients tested negative for nucleocapsid antibodies and had never contracted SARS-CoV-2 infection. Some clones are missing from TCRdb's copy, which holds only in-frame ones; the method was immunoSEQ multiplex PCR. The sample records 25,000 to 30,000 clones, about 80% being singletons. These TCRs are of unknown antigen specificity. Material: CD4+ T cells from PBMCs cultured with SARS-CoV-2 spike peptides, obtained before COVID-19 vaccination. These receptors originate from a human donor who received a COVID-19 vaccine.

CDR3 protein: CASSLVGTLTGELFF. The DNA for the CDR3 is TGTGCCAGCAGTTTAGTCGGGACACTTACCGGGGAGCTGTTTTTT. The gene calls are TRBV27 and TRBJ2-2, with a tentative D call TRBD1 (6 bases). This CDR3 is 15 amino acids long. Germline V gene data show CDR1 as MNHEY and CDR2 as SMNVEV (reference sequence). V was cut by 2 bases and J by 5 bases, with 12 bases left in between.

V gene TRBV4-3 combines with J gene TRBJ1-6; D is uncertain. V dropped 1 base and J dropped 5 bases, with 9 bases sitting between them. CDR3 size: 15 residues. Germline CDR1 reads LGHNA; CDR2 reads YSLEER. CDR3 sequence: CASSQGVTNNSPLHF. In nucleotides, the CDR3 is TGCGCCAGCAGCCAAGGGGTGACAAATAATTCACCCCTCCACTTT.

CDR3 loop: CATGGGPSEETQYF. In nucleotides, the CDR3 is TGTGCCACCGGGGGTGGGCCGTCGGAGGAGACCCAGTACTTC. This chain connects TRBV24-1 to TRBJ2-5, with D perhaps given as TRBD1 or TRBD2 (5 bases each). V lost 9 bases to trimming and J lost 5 bases, with 18 bases between them. CDR1 and CDR2 from the germline V gene are KGHDR and SFDVKD. CDR3 size: 14 residues.

The V call is TRBV27, the J call TRBJ2-7; D might be TRBD2 (7 bases). The V and J ends lost 2 bases and 3 bases respectively, with 23 bases between them. The CDR3 totals 18 residues. Germline values: CDR1 MNHEY, CDR2 SMNVEV (reference sequence). CDR3 bases: TGTGCCAGCAGTTTAATAGGGGGGGCCATCCCGTCCGGCTACGAGCAGTACTTC. Its protein product is CASSLIGGAIPSGYEQYF.

This clone was recorded a few times. V is TRBV28 and J is TRBJ1-5, with TRBD1 matching 11 bases. From germline, CDR1 is MDHEN and CDR2 SYDVKM. Losses at the gene ends were 6 bases for V and 6 bases for J; bases not matched to a gene: 7. CDR3 length equals 15 residues. For the CDR3, the DNA is TGTGCCAGCAGGCCAGGGACAGGGGGAAGTCAGCCCCAGCATTTT. Translated, it gives CASRPGTGGSQPQHF.

In this sample, this clone turned up a few times. V gene TRBV2 combines with J gene TRBJ1-6, with TRBD1 matching over 7 bases. V was pared by 7 bases and J by 0 bases, with 9 bases of the junction left unmatched. The germline CDR1 and CDR2 sequences are SNHLY and FYNNEI. The CDR3 covers 17 residues. This CDR3 reads CASTWDRKTSYNSPLHF. In nucleotides, the CDR3 is TGTGCCAGCACCTGGGACAGAAAGACCTCCTATAATTCACCCCTCCACTTT.

This clone has a single count. The chain has TRBV6-5 and TRBJ2-7; perhaps TRBD1 as D (5 bases). Germline values: CDR1 MNHEY, CDR2 SVGAGI. V lost 9 bases and J lost 0, with 15 bases in between. The CDR3 extends over 14 amino acids. The CDR3 protein is CASLYRHPSYEQYF. CDR3 nucleotide sequence: TGTGCCAGTCTCTACAGGCACCCCTCCTACGAGCAGTACTTC.

The chain links TRBV19 to TRBJ2-5; D not resolved. Germline V CDR1 and CDR2: LNHDA, SQIVND (reference sequence). The CDR3 totals 12 residues. Between the trimmed V and J ends, which lost 6 bases and 1 base, there was a span of 6 bases. CDR3 in amino acids: CASSRPQETQYF. CDR3 coding DNA: TGTGCCAGTAGCCGGCCCCAAGAGACCCAGTACTTC. The entire variable domain, with the rest obtained from reference TRBV19 and TRBJ2-5, is as follows: DGGITQSPKYLFRKEGQNVTLSCEQNLNHDAMYWYRQDPGQGLRLIYYSQIVNDFQKGDIAEGYSVSREKKESFPLTVTSAQKNPTAFYLCASSRPQETQYFGPGTRLLVL.

The chain is built from TRBV11-2 and TRBJ2-1, with TRBD1 matching over 9 bases. From germline, CDR1 is SGHAT and CDR2 FQNNGV. CDR3 length: 15 residues. After removal of 5 bases from V and 6 bases from J, the junction contained 8 bases not matched to a gene. For the CDR3, the DNA is TGTGCCAGCAGCCGTGCCGGGACAGGGAGCAATGAGCAGTTCTTC. Protein sequence: CASSRAGTGSNEQFF.

This chain connects TRBV5-6 to TRBJ1-2; the D is unclear. Germline CDR1 is SGHDT and CDR2 is YYEEEE. The germline V and J ends were trimmed by 4 bases and 0 bases, with 10 bases remaining between them. This CDR3 has 14 amino acids. The CDR3 nucleotides read TGTGCCAGCAGCGCCAGACAAGCTAACTATGGCTACACCTTC. This codes for CASSARQANYGYTF.

The chain links TRBV27 to TRBJ1-1; D might be TRBD1 (5 bases). The germline V gene has CDR1 MNHEY and CDR2 SMNVEV (reference sequence). Trimming took off 7 bases at V and 5 bases at J, with 17 bases between the two ends. This CDR3 comprises 14 residues. CDR3: CASTPGGSGTEAFF. CDR3 nucleotide sequence: TGTGCCAGCACCCCTGGGGGGAGTGGGACTGAAGCTTTCTTT.

V and J are TRBV7-9 and TRBJ2-3, with D perhaps TRBD1 (5 bases). CDR3 size: 19 residues. CDR1 is SEHNR and CDR2 is FQNEAQ in the germline V gene (reference sequence). Trimming removed 4 bases from V and 1 base from J, with 24 bases in between. The CDR3 coding sequence is TGTGCCAGCAGCTCCCCGCCGGTCCTCACAGGCAAGGGCACAGATACGCAGTATTTT. This encodes CASSSPPVLTGKGTDTQYF. Combining the CDR3 with reference TRBV7-9 and TRBJ2-3 gives the whole variable domain DTGVSQNPRHKITKRGQNVTFRCDPISEHNRLYWYRQTLGQGPEFLTYFQNEAQLEKSRLLSDRFSAERPKGSFSTLEIQRTEQGDSAMYLCASSSPPVLTGKGTDTQYFGPGTRLTVL.

This clone came up a few times. The V gene is TRBV11-2, the J gene TRBJ2-7; 8 bases agree with TRBD2. CDR3 size: 14 residues. J lost 2 bases, V lost 1 base, and 1 base had no gene match. The germline gives CDR1 SGHAT, CDR2 FQNNGV. The CDR3 reads CASSLAGGPYEQYF. CDR3 bases: TGTGCCAGCAGCTTAGCGGGGGGGCCCTACGAGCAGTACTTC.

The rearrangement links TRBV5-4 to TRBJ2-3, with 7 nucleotides matching TRBD1. Germline CDR1 and CDR2: SGHNT and YYREEE (reference sequence). V shed 6 bases and J 4 bases; nucleotides not matched to a gene: 8. The CDR3 runs 14 residues. This CDR3 is CASTRQGVADTQYF. The CDR3 coding sequence is TGTGCCAGCACTAGACAGGGAGTGGCAGATACGCAGTATTTT.

The genes are TRBV5-6 and TRBJ1-2; TRBD1 matches 10 bases. Per the germline V gene, CDR1 is SGHDT and CDR2 is YYEEEE. The CDR3 sequence is 15 residues long. V dropped 4 bases and J dropped 8; count of bases not matched to a gene: 11. CDR3 loop: CASSTRSGQGEGYTF. The CDR3 nucleotides read TGTGCCAGCAGCACTCGGAGTGGACAGGGGGAAGGCTACACCTTC.

This clone was detected only once. The chain joins TRBV5-1 to TRBJ2-7; a possible D gene is TRBD2 (6 bases). Germline V gene lookup returns CDR1 SGHRS and CDR2 YFSETQ. The CDR3 length is 17 residues. V gave up 0 bases and J gave up 2 bases, with 18 bases separating them. CDR3 in amino acids: CASSLGGGTPLAYEQYF. CDR3 coding DNA: TGCGCCAGCAGCTTGGGGGGCGGGACTCCACTCGCCTACGAGCAGTACTTC.

The chain carries TRBV29-1 and TRBJ1-2, with TRBD1 identical over 7 bases. The V gene end was trimmed by 7 bases and the J gene end by 4 bases; junction bases not matched to a gene: 15. The CDR3 spans 15 residues. The V gene's germline CDR1 is SQVTM and CDR2 ANQGSEA. The CDR3 reads CSAAADRLFGYGYTF. CDR3 DNA: TGCAGCGCTGCGGCGGACAGGCTCTTCGGCTATGGCTACACCTTC.

This chain uses TRBV4-2 with TRBJ1-6, with D perhaps TRBD1 (5 bases). Between the trimmed V and J ends, which lost 5 bases and 13 bases, there was a span of 12 bases. Germline V gene sequence: CDR1 LGHNA, CDR2 YNFKEQ. The CDR3 is 12 residues long. This chain's CDR3 is CASSSVRDPLHF. CDR3 in DNA: TGTGCCAGCAGCTCAGTCAGGGACCCCCTCCACTTT.

This chain uses TRBV11-2 with TRBJ2-4; D uncertain. V gave up 0 bases and J gave up 3 bases, with 3 bases separating them. CDR1 SGHAT and CDR2 FQNNGV come from the germline V gene. This CDR3 has 13 amino acids. CDR3 protein: CASSLDRKNIQYF. The CDR3 DNA is TGTGCCAGCAGCTTAGACCGCAAAAACATTCAGTACTTC.